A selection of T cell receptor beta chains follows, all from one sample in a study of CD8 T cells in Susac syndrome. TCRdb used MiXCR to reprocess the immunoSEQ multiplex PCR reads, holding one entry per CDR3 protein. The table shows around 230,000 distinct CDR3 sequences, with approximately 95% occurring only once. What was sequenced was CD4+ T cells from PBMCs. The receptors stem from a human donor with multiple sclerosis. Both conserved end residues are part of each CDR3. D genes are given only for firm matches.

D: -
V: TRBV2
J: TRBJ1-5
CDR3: CASSAHQGNNQPQHF
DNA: TGTGCCAGCAGTGCACATCAGGGGAACAATCAGCCCCAGCATTTT

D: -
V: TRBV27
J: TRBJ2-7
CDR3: CAVYYEQYF
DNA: TGTGCCGTATATTACGAGCAGTACTTC

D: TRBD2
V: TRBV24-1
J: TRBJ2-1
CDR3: CATSDGLAGGSDEQFF
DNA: TGTGCCACCAGTGACGGACTAGCGGGAGGGAGTGATGAGCAGTTCTTC

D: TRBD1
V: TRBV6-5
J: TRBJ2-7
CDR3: CASSYRTGGGEQYF
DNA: TGTGCCAGCAGTTACCGGACAGGGGGCGGCGAGCAGTACTTC

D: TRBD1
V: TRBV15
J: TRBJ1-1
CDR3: CATSRKSDRRGAFF
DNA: TGTGCCACCAGCAGGAAATCGGACAGGCGGGGAGCTTTCTTT

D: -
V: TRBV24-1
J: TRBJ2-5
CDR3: CATSDPHGEETQYF
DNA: TGTGCCACCAGTGATCCCCACGGGGAAGAGACCCAGTACTTC

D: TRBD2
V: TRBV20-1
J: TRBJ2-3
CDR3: CSARIASGGTDTQYF
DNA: TGCAGTGCTAGAATCGCTAGCGGGGGTACAGATACGCAGTATTTT

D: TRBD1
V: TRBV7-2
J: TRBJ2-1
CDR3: CASSRDRGPNEQFF
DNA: TGTGCCAGCAGCCGGGACAGGGGGCCGAATGAGCAGTTCTTC

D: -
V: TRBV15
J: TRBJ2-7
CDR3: CATSREARGEQYF
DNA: TGTGCCACCAGCAGAGAGGCGAGGGGCGAGCAGTACTTC

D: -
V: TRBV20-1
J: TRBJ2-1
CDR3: CSARDTEPSSYNEQFF
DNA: TGCAGTGCTAGAGATACGGAACCAAGCTCCTACAATGAGCAGTTCTTC